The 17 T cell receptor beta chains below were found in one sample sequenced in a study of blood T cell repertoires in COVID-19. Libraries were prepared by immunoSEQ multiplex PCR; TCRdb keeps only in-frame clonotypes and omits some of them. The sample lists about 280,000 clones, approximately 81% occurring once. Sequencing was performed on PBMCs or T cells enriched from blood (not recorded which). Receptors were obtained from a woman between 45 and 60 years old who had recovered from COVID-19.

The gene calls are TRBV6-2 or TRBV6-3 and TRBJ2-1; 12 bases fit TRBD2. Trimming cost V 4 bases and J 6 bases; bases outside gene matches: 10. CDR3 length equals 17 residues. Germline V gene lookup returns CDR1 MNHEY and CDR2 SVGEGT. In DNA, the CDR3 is TGTGCCAGCAGTTTTCGGAGACTAGCGGGAGTAGGCAATGAGCAGTTCTTC. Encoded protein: CASSFRRLAGVGNEQFF.

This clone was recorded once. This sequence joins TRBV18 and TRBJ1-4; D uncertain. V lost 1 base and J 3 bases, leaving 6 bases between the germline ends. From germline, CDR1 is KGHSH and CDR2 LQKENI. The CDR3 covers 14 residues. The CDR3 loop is CASSPRQANEKLFF. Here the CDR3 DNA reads TGTGCCAGCTCACCACGGCAAGCTAATGAAAAACTGTTTTTT.

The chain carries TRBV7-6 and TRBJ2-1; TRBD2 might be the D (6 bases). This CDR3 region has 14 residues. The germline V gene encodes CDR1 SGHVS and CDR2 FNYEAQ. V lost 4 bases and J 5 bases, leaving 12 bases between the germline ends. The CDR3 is CASSSPGLHNEQFF. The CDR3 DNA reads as TGTGCCAGCAGCTCACCGGGACTCCACAATGAGCAGTTCTTC.

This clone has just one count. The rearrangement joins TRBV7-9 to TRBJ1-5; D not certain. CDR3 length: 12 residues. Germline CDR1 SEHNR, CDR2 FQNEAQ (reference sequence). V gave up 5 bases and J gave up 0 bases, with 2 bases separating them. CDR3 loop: CASSRSNQPQHF. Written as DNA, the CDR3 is TGTGCCAGCAGCCGTAGCAATCAGCCCCAGCATTTT.

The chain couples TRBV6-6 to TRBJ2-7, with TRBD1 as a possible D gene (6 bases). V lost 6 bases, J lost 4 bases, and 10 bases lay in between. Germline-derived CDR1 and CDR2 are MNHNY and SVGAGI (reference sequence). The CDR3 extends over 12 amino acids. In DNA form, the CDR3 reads TGTGCCAGCAGCACCGGGACATACGAGCAGTACTTC. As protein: CASSTGTYEQYF.

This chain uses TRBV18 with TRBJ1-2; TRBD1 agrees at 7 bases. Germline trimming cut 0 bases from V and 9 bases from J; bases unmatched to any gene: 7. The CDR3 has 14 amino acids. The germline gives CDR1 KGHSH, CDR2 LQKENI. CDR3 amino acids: CASSPPIPGGRYTF. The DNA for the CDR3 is TGTGCCAGCTCACCACCGATTCCAGGGGGACGCTACACCTTC. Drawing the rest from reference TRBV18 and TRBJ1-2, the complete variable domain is NAGVMQNPRHLVRRRGQEARLRCSPMKGHSHVYWYRQLPEEGLKFMVYLQKENIIDESGMPKERFSAEFPKEGPSILRIQQVVRGDSAAYFCASSPPIPGGRYTFGSGTRLTVV.

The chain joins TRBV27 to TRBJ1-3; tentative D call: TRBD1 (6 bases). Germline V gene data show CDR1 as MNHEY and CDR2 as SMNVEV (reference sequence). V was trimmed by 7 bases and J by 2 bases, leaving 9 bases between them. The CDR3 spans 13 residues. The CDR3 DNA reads TGTGCCAGCACACAGGGTCCTGGAAACACCATATATTTT. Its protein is CASTQGPGNTIYF.

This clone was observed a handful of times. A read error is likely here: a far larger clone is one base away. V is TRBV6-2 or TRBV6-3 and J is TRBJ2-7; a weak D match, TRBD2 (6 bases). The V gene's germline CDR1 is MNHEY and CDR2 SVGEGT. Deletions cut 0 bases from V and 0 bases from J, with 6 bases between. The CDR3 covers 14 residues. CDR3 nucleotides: TGTGCCAGCAGTTACTCGACTAGCTCCTACGAGCAGTACTTC. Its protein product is CASSYSTSSYEQYF.

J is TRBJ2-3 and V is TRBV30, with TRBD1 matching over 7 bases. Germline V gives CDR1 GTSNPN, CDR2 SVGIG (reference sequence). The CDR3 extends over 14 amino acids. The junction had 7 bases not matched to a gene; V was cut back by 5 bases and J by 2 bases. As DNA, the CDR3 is TGTGCCTGGCGGACAGGTACATCCACAGATACGCAGTATTTT. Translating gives CAWRTGTSTDTQYF. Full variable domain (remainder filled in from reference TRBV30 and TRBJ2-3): SQTIHQWPATLVQPVGSPLSLECTVEGTSNPNLYWYRQAAGRGLQLLFYSVGIGQISSEVPQNLSASRPQDRQFILSSKKLLLSDSGFYLCAWRTGTSTDTQYFGPGTRLTVL.

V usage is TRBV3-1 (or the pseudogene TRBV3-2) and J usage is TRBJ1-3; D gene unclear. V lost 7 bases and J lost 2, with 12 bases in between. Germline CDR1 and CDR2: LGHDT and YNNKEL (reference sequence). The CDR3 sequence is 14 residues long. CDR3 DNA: TGTGCCAGCACGCCGGGGAACGCTGGAAACACCATATATTTT. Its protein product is CASTPGNAGNTIYF.

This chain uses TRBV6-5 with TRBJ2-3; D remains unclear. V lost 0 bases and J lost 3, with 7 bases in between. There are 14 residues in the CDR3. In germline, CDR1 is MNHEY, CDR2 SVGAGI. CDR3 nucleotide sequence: TGTGCCAGCAGTTACTCGTTCGGGACAGATACGCAGTATTTT. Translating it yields CASSYSFGTDTQYF.

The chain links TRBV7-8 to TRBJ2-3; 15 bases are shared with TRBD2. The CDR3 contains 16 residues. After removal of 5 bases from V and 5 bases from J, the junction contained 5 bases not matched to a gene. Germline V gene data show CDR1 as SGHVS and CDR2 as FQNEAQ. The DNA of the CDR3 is TGTGCCAGCAGCCCGGGACTAGCGGGAGGTGAAGATACGCAGTATTTT. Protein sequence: CASSPGLAGGEDTQYF.

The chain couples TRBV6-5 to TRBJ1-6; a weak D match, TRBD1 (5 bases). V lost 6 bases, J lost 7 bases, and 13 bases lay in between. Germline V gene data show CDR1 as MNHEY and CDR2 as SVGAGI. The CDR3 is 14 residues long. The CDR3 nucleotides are TGTGCCAGCAGCCTAGACAGACGAAATTCACCCCTCCACTTT. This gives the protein CASSLDRRNSPLHF.

CDR3 in amino acids: CASSDSGILTEAFF. CDR3 in DNA: TGTGCCAGCAGTGACAGCGGCATACTCACTGAAGCTTTCTTT. V gene TRBV25-1 combines with J gene TRBJ1-1; D gene ambiguous. Between the trimmed V and J ends, which lost 3 bases and 4 bases, there was a span of 12 bases. CDR1 is MGHDK, CDR2 SYGVNS, per germline. The CDR3 runs 14 residues.

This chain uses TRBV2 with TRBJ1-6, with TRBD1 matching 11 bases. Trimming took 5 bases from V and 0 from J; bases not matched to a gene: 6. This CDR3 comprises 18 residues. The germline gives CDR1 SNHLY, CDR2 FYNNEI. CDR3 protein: CASSPRTGGSSYNSPLHF. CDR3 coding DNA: TGTGCCAGCAGTCCGCGGACAGGGGGCAGCTCCTATAATTCACCCCTCCACTTT. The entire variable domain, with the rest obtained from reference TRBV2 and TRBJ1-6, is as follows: EPEVTQTPSHQVTQMGQEVILRCVPISNHLYFYWYRQILGQKVEFLVSFYNNEISEKSEIFDDQFSVERPDGSNFTLKIRSTKLEDSAMYFCASSPRTGGSSYNSPLHFGNGTRLTVT.

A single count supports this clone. Here the CDR3 DNA reads TGTGCCAGCAGCTTACAAGGGACATCACCCCTCCACTTT. The encoded protein is CASSLQGTSPLHF. The chain couples TRBV7-9 to TRBJ1-6; D possibly corresponds to TRBD1 (6 bases). The ends were cut back, 2 bases at V and 10 bases at J, with 9 bases in the middle. The CDR3 loop spans 13 amino acids. The V gene's germline CDR1 is SEHNR and CDR2 FQNEAQ (reference sequence).

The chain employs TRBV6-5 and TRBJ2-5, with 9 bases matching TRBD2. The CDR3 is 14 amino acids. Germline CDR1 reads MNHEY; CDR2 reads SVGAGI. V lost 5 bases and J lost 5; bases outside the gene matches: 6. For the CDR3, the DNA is TGTGCCAGCAGTCGAGCGGGGGGCTCGGAGACCCAGTACTTC. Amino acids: CASSRAGGSETQYF.